This TCR beta chain was captured in a study of T cells after posttransplantation cyclophosphamide. Study-level findings and limits: Blood and skin or GI T cell repertoires showed limited TRB overlap. TRB clonality was highly associated with recipient CMV seropositivity and reactivation.

The method was immunoSEQ multiplex PCR; TCRdb's version includes in-frame clones alone and lacks a portion of them. This sample carries approximately 12,000 clones, around four fifths of them seen once, and the ten largest clones take roughly 0.86%. Germline CDR1 is MNHEY and CDR2 is SMNVEV (reference sequence). V lost 5 bases and J lost 7; bases outside the gene matches: 13. The CDR3 sequence is 15 residues long. A note on this clone: Its target is unknown.

Peripheral blood was collected from the related graft donor on the marrow donation day. The receptor was isolated from a man aged 50-59 years in good health, CMV-negative, and a related stem cell transplant donor. The specimen was memory CD4+ T cells sorted from PBMCs. The chain employs TRBV27 and TRBJ2-7, with 8 bases lining up with TRBD1. The CDR3 protein is CASSPLGQGRGEQYF. The CDR3 DNA follows: TGTGCCAGCAGTCCCCTCGGACAGGGTCGGGGGGAGCAGTACTTC.